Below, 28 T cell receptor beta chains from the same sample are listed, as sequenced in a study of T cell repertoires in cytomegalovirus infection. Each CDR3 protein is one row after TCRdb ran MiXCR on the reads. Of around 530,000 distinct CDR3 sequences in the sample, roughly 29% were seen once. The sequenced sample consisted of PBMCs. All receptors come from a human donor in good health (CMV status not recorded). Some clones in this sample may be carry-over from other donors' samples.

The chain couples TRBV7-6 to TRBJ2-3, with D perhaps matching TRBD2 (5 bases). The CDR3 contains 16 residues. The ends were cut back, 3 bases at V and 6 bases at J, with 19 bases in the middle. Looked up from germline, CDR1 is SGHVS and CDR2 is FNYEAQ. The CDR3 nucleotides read TGTGCCAGCAGCTTTCTCGGACTTCTTACGAGGGATACGCAGTATTTT. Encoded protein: CASSFLGLLTRDTQYF.

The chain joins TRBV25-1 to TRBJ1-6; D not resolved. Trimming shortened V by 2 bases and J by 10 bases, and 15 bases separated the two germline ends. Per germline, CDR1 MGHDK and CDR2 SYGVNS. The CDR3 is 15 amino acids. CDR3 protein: CASSEPGSSGSPLHF. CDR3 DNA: TGTGCCAGCAGTGAACCGGGATCCTCGGGATCACCCCTCCACTTT.

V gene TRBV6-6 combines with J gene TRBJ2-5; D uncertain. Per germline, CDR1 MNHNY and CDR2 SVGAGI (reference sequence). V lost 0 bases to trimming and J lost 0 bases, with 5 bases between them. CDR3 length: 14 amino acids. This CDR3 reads CASSYSTNQETQYF. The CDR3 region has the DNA TGTGCCAGCAGTTACTCAACAAACCAAGAGACCCAGTACTTC.

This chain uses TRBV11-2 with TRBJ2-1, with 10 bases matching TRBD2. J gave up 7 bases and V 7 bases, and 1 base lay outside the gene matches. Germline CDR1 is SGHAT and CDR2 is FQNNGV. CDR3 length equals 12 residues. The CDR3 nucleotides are TGTGCCAGCAAGCGGGAGGGGAATGAGCAGTTCTTC. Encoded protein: CASKREGNEQFF.

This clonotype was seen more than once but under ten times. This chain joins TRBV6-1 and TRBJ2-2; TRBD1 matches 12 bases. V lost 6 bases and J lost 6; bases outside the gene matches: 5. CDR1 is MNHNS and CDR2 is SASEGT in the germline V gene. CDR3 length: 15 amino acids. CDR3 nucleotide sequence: TGTGCCAGCAGATCCGGGACAGGGGGCTCCGGGGAGCTGTTTTTT. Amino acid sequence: CASRSGTGGSGELFF.

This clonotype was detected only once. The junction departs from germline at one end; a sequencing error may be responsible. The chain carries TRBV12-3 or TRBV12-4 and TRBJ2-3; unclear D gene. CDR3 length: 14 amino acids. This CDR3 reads CAGSLGQRTDTQYF. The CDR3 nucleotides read TGTGCCGGCAGTTTAGGGCAGAGGACAGATACGCAGTATTTT.

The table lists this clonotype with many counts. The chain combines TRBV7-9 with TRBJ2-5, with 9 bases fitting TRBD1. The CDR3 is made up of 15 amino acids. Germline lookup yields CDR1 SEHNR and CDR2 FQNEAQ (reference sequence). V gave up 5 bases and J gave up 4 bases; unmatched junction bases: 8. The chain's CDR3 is CASSPQGQGGETQYF. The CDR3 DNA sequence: TGTGCCAGCAGCCCCCAGGGACAGGGAGGAGAGACCCAGTACTTC.

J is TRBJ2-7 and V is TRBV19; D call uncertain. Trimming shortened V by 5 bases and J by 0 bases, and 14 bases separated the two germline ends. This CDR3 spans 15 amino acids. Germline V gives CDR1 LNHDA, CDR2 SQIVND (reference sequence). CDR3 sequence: CASSSFSADSYEQYF. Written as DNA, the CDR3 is TGTGCCAGTAGTTCATTTTCGGCCGACTCCTACGAGCAGTACTTC.

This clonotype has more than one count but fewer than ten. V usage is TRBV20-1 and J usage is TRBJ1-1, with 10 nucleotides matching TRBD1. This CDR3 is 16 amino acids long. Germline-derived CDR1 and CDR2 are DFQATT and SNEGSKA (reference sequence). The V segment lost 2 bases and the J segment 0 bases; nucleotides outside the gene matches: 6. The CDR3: CSARPLTGGLNTEAFF. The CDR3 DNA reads TGCAGTGCTAGACCTTTGACAGGGGGCTTGAACACTGAAGCTTTCTTT.

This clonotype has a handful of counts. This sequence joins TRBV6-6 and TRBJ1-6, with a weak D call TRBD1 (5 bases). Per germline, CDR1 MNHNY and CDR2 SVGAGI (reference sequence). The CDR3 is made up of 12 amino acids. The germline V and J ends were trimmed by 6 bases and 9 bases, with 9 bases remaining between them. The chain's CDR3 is CASSDQGSPLHF. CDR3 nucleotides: TGTGCCAGCAGCGACCAGGGTTCACCCCTCCACTTT.

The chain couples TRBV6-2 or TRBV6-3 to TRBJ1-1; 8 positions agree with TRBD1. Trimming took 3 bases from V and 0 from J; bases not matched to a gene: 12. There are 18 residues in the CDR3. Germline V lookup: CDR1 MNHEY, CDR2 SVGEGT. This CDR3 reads CASSYRQGASLLNTEAFF. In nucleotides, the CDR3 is TGTGCCAGCAGTTATCGGCAGGGGGCTTCACTTTTGAACACTGAAGCTTTCTTT.

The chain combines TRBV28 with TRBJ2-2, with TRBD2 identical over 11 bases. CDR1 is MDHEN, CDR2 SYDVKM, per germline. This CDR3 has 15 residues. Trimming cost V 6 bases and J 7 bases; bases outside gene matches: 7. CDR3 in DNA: TGTGCCAGCAGGCCTAGCGGGGGGACTGGCGGGGAGCTGTTTTTT. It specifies CASRPSGGTGGELFF.

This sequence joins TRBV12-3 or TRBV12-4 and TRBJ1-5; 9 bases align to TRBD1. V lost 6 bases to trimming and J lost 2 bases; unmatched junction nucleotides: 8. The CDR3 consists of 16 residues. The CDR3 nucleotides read TGTGCCAGCAGCTCCAAAAGGACAGGGGGCAATCAGCCCCAGCATTTT. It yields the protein CASSSKRTGGNQPQHF.

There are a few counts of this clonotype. CDR3 bases: TGTGCCAGCGCGATTTCCCAGGGGGCTGGTTCACCCCTCCACTTT. It specifies CASAISQGAGSPLHF. The chain employs TRBV6-2 or TRBV6-3 and TRBJ1-6, with 8 nucleotides matching TRBD1. The germline V gene has CDR1 MNHEY and CDR2 SVGEGT. V was pared by 8 bases and J by 9 bases, with 12 bases of the junction left unmatched. The CDR3 is 15 residues long.

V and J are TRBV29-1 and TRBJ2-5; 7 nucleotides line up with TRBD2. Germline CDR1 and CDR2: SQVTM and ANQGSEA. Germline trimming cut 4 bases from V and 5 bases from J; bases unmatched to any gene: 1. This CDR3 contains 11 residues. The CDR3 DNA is TGCAGCGTTGGTAGCGGGGAGACCCAGTACTTC. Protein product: CSVGSGETQYF. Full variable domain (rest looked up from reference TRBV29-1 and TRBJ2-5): SAVISQKPSRDICQRGTSLTIQCQVDSQVTMMFWYRQQPGQSLTLIATANQGSEATYESGFVIDKFPISRPNLTFSTLTVSNMSPEDSSIYLCSVGSGETQYFGPGTRLLVL.

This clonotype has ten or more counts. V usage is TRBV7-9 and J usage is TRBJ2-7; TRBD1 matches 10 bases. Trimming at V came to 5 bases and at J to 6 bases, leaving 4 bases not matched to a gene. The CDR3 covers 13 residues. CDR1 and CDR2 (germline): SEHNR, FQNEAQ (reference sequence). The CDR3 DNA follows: TGTGCCAGCAGCCAGGGACAGGGGATCGAGCAGTACTTC. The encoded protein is CASSQGQGIEQYF.

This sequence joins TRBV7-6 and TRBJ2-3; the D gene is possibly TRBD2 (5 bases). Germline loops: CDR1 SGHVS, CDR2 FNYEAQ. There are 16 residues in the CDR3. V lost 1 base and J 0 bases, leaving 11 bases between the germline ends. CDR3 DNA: TGTGCCAGCAGCTTAGTCCCGGACTCTAGCACAGATACGCAGTATTTT. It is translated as CASSLVPDSSTDTQYF.

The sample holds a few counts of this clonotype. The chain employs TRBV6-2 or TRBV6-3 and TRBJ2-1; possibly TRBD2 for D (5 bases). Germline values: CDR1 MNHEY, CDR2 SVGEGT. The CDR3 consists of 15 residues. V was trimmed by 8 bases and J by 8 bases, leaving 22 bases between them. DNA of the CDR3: TGTGCCAGCCTTGGGTCTTCGAGGGTACTCCATGAGCAGTTCTTC. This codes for CASLGSSRVLHEQFF.

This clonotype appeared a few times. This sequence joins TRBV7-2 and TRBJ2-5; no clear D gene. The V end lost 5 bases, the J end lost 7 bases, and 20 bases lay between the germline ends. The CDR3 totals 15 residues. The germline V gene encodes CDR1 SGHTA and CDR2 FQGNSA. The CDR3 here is CASSPRTSWDGTQYF. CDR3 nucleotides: TGTGCCAGCAGCCCGAGGACCTCCTGGGATGGGACCCAGTACTTC.

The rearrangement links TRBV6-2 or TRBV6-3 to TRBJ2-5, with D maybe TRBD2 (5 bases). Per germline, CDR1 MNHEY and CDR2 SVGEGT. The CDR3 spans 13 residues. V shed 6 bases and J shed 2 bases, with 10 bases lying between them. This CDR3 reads CASRSGLQETQYF. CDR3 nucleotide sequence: TGTGCCAGCAGATCGGGGTTACAAGAGACCCAGTACTTC.

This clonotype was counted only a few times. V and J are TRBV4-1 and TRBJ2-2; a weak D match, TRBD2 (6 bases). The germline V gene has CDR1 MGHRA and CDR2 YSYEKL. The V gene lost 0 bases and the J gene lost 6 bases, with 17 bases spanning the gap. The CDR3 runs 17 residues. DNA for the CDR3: TGCGCCAGCAGCCAAGAGGAGGGGACGGCGTGGGCCGGGGAGCTGTTTTTT. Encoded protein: CASSQEEGTAWAGELFF.

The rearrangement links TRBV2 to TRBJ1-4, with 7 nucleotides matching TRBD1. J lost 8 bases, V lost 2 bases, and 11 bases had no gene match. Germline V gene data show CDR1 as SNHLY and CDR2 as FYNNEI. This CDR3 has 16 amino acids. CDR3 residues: CASSETNRGGGEKLFF. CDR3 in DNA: TGTGCCAGCAGTGAAACTAACAGGGGTGGCGGAGAAAAACTGTTTTTT.

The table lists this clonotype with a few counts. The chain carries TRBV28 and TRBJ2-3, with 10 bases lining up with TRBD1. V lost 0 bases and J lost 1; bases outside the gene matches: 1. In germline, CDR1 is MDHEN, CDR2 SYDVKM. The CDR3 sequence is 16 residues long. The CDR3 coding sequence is TGTGCCAGCAGTTTATGGGGGACAGGGGGCACAGATACGCAGTATTTT. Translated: CASSLWGTGGTDTQYF.

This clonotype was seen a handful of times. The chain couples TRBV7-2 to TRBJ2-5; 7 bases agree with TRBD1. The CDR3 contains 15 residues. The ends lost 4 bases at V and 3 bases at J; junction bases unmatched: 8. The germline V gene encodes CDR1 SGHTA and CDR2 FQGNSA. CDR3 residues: CASSSDRLHKETQYF. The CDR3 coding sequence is TGTGCCAGCAGCTCGGACAGGCTACATAAAGAGACCCAGTACTTC.

CDR3 residues: CASSYLARYTF. As DNA, the CDR3 is TGTGCCAGCAGTTACCTCGCCCGCTACACCTTC. The rearrangement links TRBV6-2 or TRBV6-3 to TRBJ1-2, with no clear D. This CDR3 contains 11 residues. V lost 2 bases, J lost 9 bases, and 7 bases lay in between. Germline CDR1 is MNHEY and CDR2 is SVGEGT.

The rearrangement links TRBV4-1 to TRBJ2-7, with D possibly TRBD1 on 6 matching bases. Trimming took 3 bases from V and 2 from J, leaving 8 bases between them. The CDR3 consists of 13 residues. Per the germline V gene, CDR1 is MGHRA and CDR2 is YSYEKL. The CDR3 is CASSHQGTYEQYF. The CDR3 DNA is TGCGCCAGCAGCCATCAGGGGACCTACGAGCAGTACTTC.

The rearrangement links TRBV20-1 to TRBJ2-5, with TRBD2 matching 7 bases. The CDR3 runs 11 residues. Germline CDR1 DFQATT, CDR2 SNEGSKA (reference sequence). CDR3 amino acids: CSHLAGETQYF. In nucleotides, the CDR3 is TGCAGCCATTTAGCGGGAGAGACCCAGTACTTC.

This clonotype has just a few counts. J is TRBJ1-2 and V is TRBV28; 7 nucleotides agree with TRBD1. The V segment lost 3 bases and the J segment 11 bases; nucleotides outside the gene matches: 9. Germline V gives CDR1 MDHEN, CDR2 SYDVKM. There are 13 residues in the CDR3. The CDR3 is CASSFSGGSRYTF. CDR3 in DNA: TGTGCCAGCAGTTTCTCAGGGGGTTCTAGGTACACCTTC.